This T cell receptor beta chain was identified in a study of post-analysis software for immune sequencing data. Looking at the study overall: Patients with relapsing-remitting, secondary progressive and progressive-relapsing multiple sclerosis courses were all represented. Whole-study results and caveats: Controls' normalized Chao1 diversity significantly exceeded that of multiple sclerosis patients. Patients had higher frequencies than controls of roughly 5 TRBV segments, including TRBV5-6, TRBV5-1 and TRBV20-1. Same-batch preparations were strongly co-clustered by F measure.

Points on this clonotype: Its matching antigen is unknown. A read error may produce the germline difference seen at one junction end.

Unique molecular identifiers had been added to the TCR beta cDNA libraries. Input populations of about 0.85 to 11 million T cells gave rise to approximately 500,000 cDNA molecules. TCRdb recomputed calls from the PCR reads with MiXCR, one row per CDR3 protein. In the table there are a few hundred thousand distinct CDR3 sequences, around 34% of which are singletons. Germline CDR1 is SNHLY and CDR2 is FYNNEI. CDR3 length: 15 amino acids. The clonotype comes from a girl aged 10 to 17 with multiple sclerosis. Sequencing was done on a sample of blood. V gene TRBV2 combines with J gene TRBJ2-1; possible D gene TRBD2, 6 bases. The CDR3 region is CASSPRRVSCNEQFF. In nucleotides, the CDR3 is TGTGCCAGCAGTCCCCGGAGGGTCTCCTGCAATGAGCAGTTCTTC.